The 25 T cell receptor beta chains below come from one sample, sequenced in a study of Graves' ophthalmopathy and Graves' hyperthyroidism. For repertoire sequencing, the TCR beta CDR3 regions were amplified from RNA transcripts. Second-round multiplex PCR came after first-round RT-PCR with HTBI primers. MiXCR was run by TCRdb on the multiplex PCR reads, yielding one entry per CDR3 protein. The table shows over a million distinct CDR3 sequences, with 36% occurring only once. Sequenced input: peripheral blood or thyroid tissue (not recorded which). All receptors derive from an adult man with Graves' hyperthyroidism.

V is TRBV30 and J is TRBJ1-2, with unresolved D. The CDR3 runs 11 residues. V gave up 1 base and J gave up 8 bases, with 8 bases separating them. The germline V gene encodes CDR1 GTSNPN and CDR2 SVGIG (reference sequence). The CDR3 bases are TGTGCCTGGAGTGGGTCGGGGGGCTACACCTTC. This gives the protein CAWSGSGGYTF.

This clonotype came up once. The genes are TRBV9 and TRBJ2-7, with 8 positions matching TRBD1. CDR3 length: 18 amino acids. Germline CDR1 and CDR2: SGDLS and YYNGEE. The J segment lost 2 bases and the V segment lost 0 bases, leaving 13 bases of the junction unmatched. CDR3 region: CASSVDSPRDRGPYEQYF. Written as DNA, the CDR3 is TGTGCCAGCAGCGTAGATTCCCCGAGAGACAGGGGCCCCTACGAGCAGTACTTC.

The J gene is TRBJ1-1, the V gene TRBV29-1; 7 bases match TRBD1. The CDR3 contains 15 residues. Germline V lookup: CDR1 SQVTM, CDR2 ANQGSEA. Unmatched junction bases numbered 14, after V lost 6 bases and J lost 4 bases. CDR3 coding DNA: TGCAGCGTCGGACGGGACAGAATGCTAGGCACTGAAGCTTTCTTT. Its translation: CSVGRDRMLGTEAFF.

This clonotype occurred a few times. This rearrangement joins TRBV6-6 to TRBJ2-7; 7 nucleotides align to TRBD1. Per germline, CDR1 MNHNY and CDR2 SVGAGI (reference sequence). After removal of 4 bases from V and 4 bases from J, the junction contained 13 bases not matched to a gene. The CDR3 runs 16 residues. The CDR3 DNA is TGTGCCAGCAGTTTCTCGAACAGGGGAGTCCCTTACGAGCAGTACTTC. Protein: CASSFSNRGVPYEQYF.

This clonotype occurred a few times. The rearrangement links TRBV2 to TRBJ1-1, with a weak D call TRBD1 (6 bases). Per germline, CDR1 SNHLY and CDR2 FYNNEI. V gave up 6 bases and J gave up 7 bases, with 15 bases separating them. CDR3 length equals 13 residues. The CDR3: CASSLQGEVEAFF. The CDR3 DNA sequence: TGTGCCAGCAGCCTACAGGGAGAGGTTGAAGCTTTCTTT.

The chain couples TRBV6-5 to TRBJ1-1; no firm D call. Trimming pared 0 bases from V and 3 bases from J, leaving 11 bases between. There are 15 residues in the CDR3. CDR1 is MNHEY and CDR2 is SVGAGI in the germline V gene. The CDR3 here is CASSYSKRWDTEAFF. The CDR3 nucleotides read TGTGCCAGCAGTTACTCGAAACGTTGGGACACTGAAGCTTTCTTT.

The chain employs TRBV29-1 and TRBJ2-5; 14 bases map to TRBD2. V shed 4 bases, J shed 3 bases, and the junction held 4 bases outside the gene matches. The CDR3 covers 15 residues. The germline V gene has CDR1 SQVTM and CDR2 ANQGSEA. The CDR3 DNA follows: TGCAGCGTTGCGGTGGGACTAGCGGGGGAAGAGACCCAGTACTTC. Its translation: CSVAVGLAGEETQYF.

The rearrangement joins TRBV11-2 to TRBJ1-2; 9 bases line up with TRBD1. J lost 5 bases, V lost 3 bases, and 13 bases had no gene match. The CDR3 covers 17 residues. Germline V gene lookup returns CDR1 SGHAT and CDR2 FQNNGV. Written as DNA, the CDR3 is TGTGCCAGCAGCTTGGGCGGACAGGGGATGGTGTGGTATGGCTACACCTTC. Protein: CASSLGGQGMVWYGYTF.

The V and J genes are TRBV29-1 and TRBJ2-2; TRBD1 might be the D (6 bases). The CDR3 loop spans 14 amino acids. The ends were cut back, 8 bases at V and 0 bases at J, with 13 bases in the middle. Germline CDR1 is SQVTM and CDR2 is ANQGSEA. CDR3 nucleotides: TGCAGCATTACAGGGACCACGAACACCGGGGAGCTGTTTTTT. Translated: CSITGTTNTGELFF.

This clonotype was picked up a small number of times. The chain has TRBV7-9 and TRBJ1-1; D possibly corresponds to TRBD1 (6 bases). Germline V CDR1 and CDR2: SEHNR, FQNEAQ (reference sequence). V lost 9 bases to trimming and J lost 5 bases, with 19 bases between them. The CDR3 runs 14 residues. The CDR3 coding sequence is TGTGCCAGTAGTCTAGCGGGGGGCTTTACTGAAGCTTTCTTT. This codes for CASSLAGGFTEAFF.

This chain uses TRBV29-1 with TRBJ2-7; 10 nucleotides match TRBD2. V gave up 6 bases and J gave up 7 bases; unmatched junction bases: 12. Per germline, CDR1 SQVTM and CDR2 ANQGSEA. The CDR3 consists of 14 residues. In nucleotides, the CDR3 is TGCAGCGTGCGGCAGCTAGCGGGAGAAGGGGAGCAGTACTTC. Translated, it gives CSVRQLAGEGEQYF.

This chain joins TRBV28 and TRBJ1-1, with 8 bases lining up with TRBD1. V lost 8 bases, J lost 11 bases, and 13 bases stayed unmatched. This CDR3 spans 13 amino acids. Per the germline V gene, CDR1 is MDHEN and CDR2 is SYDVKM. In DNA form, the CDR3 reads TGTGCCAGCGGTTCCGGACAGGGTCGTGGGGCTTTCTTT. Its protein is CASGSGQGRGAFF.

This clonotype was counted many times. The chain is built from TRBV6-5 and TRBJ1-2; possible D gene TRBD1, 6 bases. Per germline, CDR1 MNHEY and CDR2 SVGAGI. This CDR3 region has 16 residues. Trimming pared 7 bases from V and 3 bases from J, leaving 21 bases between. Written as DNA, the CDR3 is TGTGCCAGCACCATGAGCACGGGGGACATCGACTATGGCTACACCTTC. This sequence encodes CASTMSTGDIDYGYTF.

Points on this clonotype: Because it lacks the conserved phenylalanine or tryptophan at the end, this CDR3 is likely a read error. The chain combines TRBV25-1 with TRBJ2-7; D is unresolved. This CDR3 has 13 amino acids. Germline CDR1 MGHDK, CDR2 SYGVNS. V dropped 4 bases and J dropped 6 bases, with 13 bases sitting between them. The CDR3 DNA follows: TGTGCCAGCAGTGCCTCCCGGCGGAGCGAGCAGTACCTC. Translation gives CASSASRRSEQYL.

This clonotype was seen many times. V gene TRBV10-3 combines with J gene TRBJ2-5; D is possibly TRBD2 (5 bases). Germline V CDR1 and CDR2: ENHRY, SYGVKD. V lost 0 bases to trimming and J lost 1 base, with 6 bases between them. The CDR3 is made up of 14 amino acids. The CDR3 nucleotides read TGTGCCATCAGTGAGTCCACTAGCCAAGAGACCCAGTACTTC. This encodes CAISESTSQETQYF.

This chain joins TRBV30 and TRBJ1-1; D remains unclear. Germline V CDR1 and CDR2: GTSNPN, SVGIG (reference sequence). This CDR3 has 14 amino acids. V dropped 3 bases and J dropped 3 bases, with 14 bases sitting between them. The CDR3 spells CAWRALAGYTEAFF. Here the CDR3 DNA reads TGTGCCTGGAGGGCACTAGCGGGCTACACTGAAGCTTTCTTT.

The chain has TRBV12-3 or TRBV12-4 and TRBJ2-7, with D possibly matching TRBD1 (6 bases). V lost 9 bases and J 3 bases, leaving 12 bases between the germline ends. This CDR3 is 12 amino acids long. CDR3 sequence reads: CASLGQFYEQYF. For the CDR3, the DNA is TGTGCCAGTTTAGGACAGTTCTACGAGCAGTACTTC.

For this clonotype: A read error may explain this, as a much larger clone is one base away. A read error is likely, as this CDR3 ends without the conserved phenylalanine or tryptophan. The gene calls are TRBV5-6 and TRBJ1-1; D is undetermined. The CDR3 is 14 residues long. CDR1 is SGHDT and CDR2 is YYEEEE in the germline V gene. V was clipped by 0 bases and J by 4 bases, with 10 bases between them. The CDR3 here is CASSLEASLTEAFL. In DNA form, the CDR3 reads TGTGCCAGCAGCTTGGAGGCATCTCTCACTGAAGCTTTCCTT.

A few counts support this clonotype. V usage is TRBV13 and J usage is TRBJ1-2, with TRBD1 matching over 9 bases. Germline CDR1 reads PRHDT; CDR2 reads FYEKMQ (reference sequence). CDR3 length equals 15 residues. Trimming at V came to 0 bases and at J to 5 bases, leaving 4 bases not matched to a gene. Here the CDR3 reads CASSLGVTGGYGYTF. The CDR3 DNA is TGTGCCAGCAGCTTAGGGGTGACAGGGGGATATGGCTACACCTTC.

Turning to this clonotype: A single base separates this from a much larger clone, so it may be a read error. The chain couples TRBV20-1 to TRBJ1-1; D uncertain. The CDR3 covers 14 residues. The V and J ends lost 5 bases and 0 bases respectively, with 13 bases between them. Per the germline V gene, CDR1 is DFQATT and CDR2 is SNEGSKA (reference sequence). Here the CDR3 DNA reads TGCAGTGCTGCGGATTTGTCCATGAACACTGAAGCTTTCTTT. Its translation is CSAADLSMNTEAFF.

The chain has TRBV19 and TRBJ1-1; D possibly corresponds to TRBD1 (5 bases). Germline CDR1 reads LNHDA; CDR2 reads SQIVND (reference sequence). Trimming stripped 4 bases from V and 3 bases from J, with 12 bases between. This CDR3 is 14 amino acids long. The CDR3 protein is CASSTDIGDTEAFF. The CDR3 region has the DNA TGTGCCAGTAGTACGGACATTGGGGACACTGAAGCTTTCTTT.

Only a few counts were recorded for this clonotype. V and J are TRBV9 and TRBJ1-1; 8 nucleotides align to TRBD1. Germline CDR1 reads SGDLS; CDR2 reads YYNGEE. V trimming: 3 bases; J trimming: 5 bases; junction bases outside the gene matches: 6. This CDR3 comprises 14 residues. CDR3 DNA sequence: TGTGCCAGCAGCGCCCACAGGGGGAGGACTGAAGCTTTCTTT. This gives the protein CASSAHRGRTEAFF.

This clonotype was seen ten or more times. This sequence joins TRBV29-1 and TRBJ2-2; D unclear. The CDR3 loop spans 12 amino acids. In germline, CDR1 is SQVTM, CDR2 ANQGSEA. Between the trimmed V and J ends, which lost 4 bases and 3 bases, there was a span of 6 bases. In DNA form, the CDR3 reads TGCAGCGTTGTATTGCACACCGGGGAGCTGTTTTTT. Amino acids: CSVVLHTGELFF.

Remarks on this clonotype: The junction does not match germline at one end; this may be a read error. The V call is TRBV5-4, the J call TRBJ2-5; 10 nucleotides agree with TRBD2. Per germline, CDR1 SGHNT and CDR2 YYREEE (reference sequence). CDR3 length equals 14 residues. The CDR3 reads CASSLGLAGANRDF. CDR3 DNA sequence: TGTGCCAGCAGTCTGGGGCTAGCGGGGGCGAATAGGGACTTC.

This clonotype was counted between two and nine times. The CDR3 reads CSVGGHSAWVQETQYF. CDR3 in DNA: TGCAGCGTTGGTGGGCACAGCGCGTGGGTCCAAGAGACCCAGTACTTC. The chain is built from TRBV29-1 and TRBJ2-5, with D uncertain. Deletions cut 4 bases from V and 1 base from J, with 19 bases between. Germline V gives CDR1 SQVTM, CDR2 ANQGSEA. This CDR3 spans 16 amino acids.